These 6 T cell receptor beta chains originate from one sample sequenced in a study of T cell responses to AZD1222 COVID-19 vaccine. Assay: immunoSEQ multiplex PCR; the TCRdb copy retains only in-frame clones and omits some. The sample consists of tens of thousands of clones, 80% to 90% of them appearing once. The specimen was peripheral blood, collected 28 days after the second AZD1222 dose. The receptor source for this set is an adult who received the AZD1222 COVID-19 vaccine.

V gene TRBV6-5 combines with J gene TRBJ1-1, with 9 bases lining up with TRBD1. The CDR3 spans 13 residues. The V gene end was trimmed by 6 bases and the J gene end by 1 base; junction bases not matched to a gene: 0. Germline CDR1 is MNHEY and CDR2 is SVGAGI. For the CDR3, the DNA is TGTGCCAGCAGACAGGGGGCGAACACTGAAGCTTTCTTT. Translating it yields CASRQGANTEAFF.

This clone appeared a single time. CDR3 in amino acids: CASSGRWEYRMNTEAFF. In DNA form, the CDR3 reads TGTGCCAGCAGTGGACGGTGGGAATACCGGATGAACACTGAAGCTTTCTTT. The V call is TRBV6-1, the J call TRBJ1-1; D gene uncertain. Trimming removed 4 bases at V and 0 bases at J, with 18 bases between. This CDR3 is built from 17 residues. Germline V gene data show CDR1 as MNHNS and CDR2 as SASEGT.

The table lists this clone with a count of one. The chain has TRBV11-3 and TRBJ2-5, with TRBD1 matching 10 bases. Germline CDR1 reads SGHNT; CDR2 reads YENEEA. V shed 5 bases and J 1 base; nucleotides not matched to a gene: 4. This CDR3 spans 15 amino acids. CDR3 loop: CASSTRTGGQETQYF. DNA for the CDR3: TGTGCCAGCAGCACGCGGACAGGGGGCCAAGAGACCCAGTACTTC.

This chain joins TRBV28 and TRBJ2-7, with TRBD2 as a possible D gene (5 bases). V was cut by 5 bases and J by 3 bases, with 20 bases left in between. CDR1 and CDR2 from the germline V gene are MDHEN and SYDVKM. The CDR3 extends over 16 amino acids. CDR3: CASSPRPGKAGYEQYF. In DNA form, the CDR3 reads TGTGCCAGCAGTCCCCGGCCGGGGAAGGCGGGCTACGAGCAGTACTTC. Combining the CDR3 with reference TRBV28 and TRBJ2-7 gives the whole variable domain DVKVTQSSRYLVKRTGEKVFLECVQDMDHENMFWYRQDPGLGLRLIYFSYDVKMKEKGDIPEGYSVSREKKERFSLILESASTNQTSMYLCASSPRPGKAGYEQYFGPGTRLTVT.

The chain is built from TRBV5-1 and TRBJ2-3, with D possibly matching TRBD1 (5 bases). Trimming stripped 1 base from V and 4 bases from J, with 10 bases between. CDR1 and CDR2 (germline): SGHRS, YFSETQ. The CDR3 consists of 14 residues. CDR3 loop: CASSLKGWADTQYF. CDR3 bases: TGCGCCAGCAGCTTGAAGGGGTGGGCAGATACGCAGTATTTT.

V is TRBV27 and J is TRBJ1-2; 7 bases match TRBD1. The ends lost 5 bases at V and 8 bases at J; junction bases unmatched: 11. This CDR3 contains 14 residues. Germline values: CDR1 MNHEY, CDR2 SMNVEV (reference sequence). This CDR3 reads CASSPKGGLSGYTF. CDR3 DNA: TGTGCCAGCAGTCCCAAAGGGGGCCTAAGCGGCTACACCTTC.